The T cell receptor beta chain under discussion was sequenced for a study of blood T cell repertoires in COVID-19. Study as a whole: Material from acute and convalescent COVID-19 was sourced from the United States, Italy and Spain. The analysed material was cDNA or gDNA that came from T cells, B-cell-depleted T cells, or PBMCs.

Per the study methods: Estimates of nucleated cell counts were drawn from the amplification of reference gene primers. Profiled with immunoSEQ multiplex PCR; TCRdb holds only in-frame clones, not every one. D and trimming come from the DNA, and the V and J calls and clone size come from that table. The data show hundreds of thousands of clones, with approximately 86% seen just once and 1.5% to 2% held by the top ten. Germline lookup yields CDR1 MNHEY and CDR2 SVGEGT. J lost 6 bases, V lost 2 bases, and 7 bases had no gene match. This CDR3 has 15 amino acids. Sequencing was carried out using peripheral blood. The V gene is TRBV6-2 or TRBV6-3, the J gene TRBJ1-2, with 9 bases that match TRBD1. The sequence came from a woman in her fifties or sixties who had recovered from COVID-19. CDR3 protein: CASSYSRDRVDGYTF. Here the CDR3 DNA reads TGTGCCAGCAGTTACAGCCGGGACAGGGTAGATGGCTACACCTTC.